The 25 T cell receptor beta chains listed next were all sequenced from one sample in a study of cytomegalovirus exposure and HLA in healthy donors. Researchers ran the PCR with 60 Vbeta and 13 Jbeta primers. The assay was immunoSEQ multiplex PCR, and TCRdb's table has in-frame clones only and misses some. The sample records some 180,000 clones, around 78% being singletons. The sample taken for sequencing was PBMCs. The receptors stem from a young man in good health and CMV-seronegative.

This clone was seen only a few times. CDR3 DNA: TGTGCCGCTGAGAGGGGGCCTAGGGGTAACTATGGCTACACCTTC. It specifies CAAERGPRGNYGYTF. The chain links TRBV30 to TRBJ1-2; the match to TRBD1 covers 7 bases. Germline V gives CDR1 GTSNPN, CDR2 SVGIG (reference sequence). Losses at the gene ends were 8 bases for V and 1 base for J; bases not matched to a gene: 13. CDR3 length: 15 residues.

The genes are TRBV5-1 and TRBJ2-5; 7 bases are shared with TRBD1. The CDR3 runs to 14 residues. CDR1 is SGHRS, CDR2 YFSETQ, per germline. The J segment lost 5 bases and the V segment lost 4 bases, leaving 8 bases of the junction unmatched. CDR3 sequence: CASSTATGLETQYF. In nucleotides, the CDR3 is TGCGCCAGCAGCACCGCGACAGGGTTGGAGACCCAGTACTTC.

This clone turned up a few times. This chain joins TRBV4-1 and TRBJ1-3; no clear D gene. CDR3 length equals 13 residues. The V end lost 3 bases, the J end lost 2 bases, and 5 bases lay between the germline ends. CDR1 is MGHRA and CDR2 is YSYEKL in the germline V gene. CDR3 residues: CASSQTTGNTIYF. The CDR3 DNA is TGCGCCAGCAGCCAGACAACTGGAAACACCATATATTTT.

The chain joins TRBV5-1 to TRBJ1-1; D gene uncertain. The germline V gene encodes CDR1 SGHRS and CDR2 YFSETQ. V was trimmed by 1 base and J by 2 bases, leaving 9 bases between them. This CDR3 has 14 residues. Here the CDR3 reads CASSLREGNTEAFF. The CDR3 DNA follows: TGCGCCAGCAGCTTGAGGGAGGGAAACACTGAAGCTTTCTTT.

The chain combines TRBV27 with TRBJ2-1; 16 bases match TRBD2. Germline loops: CDR1 MNHEY, CDR2 SMNVEV (reference sequence). Losses at the gene ends were 4 bases for V and 7 bases for J; bases not matched to a gene: 10. The CDR3 is 18 amino acids. The CDR3 DNA sequence: TGTGCCAGCAGTTCCGTCAGTGGGACTAGCGGGAGGGTGAATGAGCAGTTCTTC. It translates to CASSSVSGTSGRVNEQFF.

The chain is built from TRBV29-1 and TRBJ2-5; maybe TRBD1 (6 bases). The DNA end favors TRBJ2-7, so the J call may be wrong. Germline assignment: CDR1 SQVTM and CDR2 ANQGSEA. This CDR3 has 12 amino acids. The DNA of the CDR3 is TGCAGCGTTGAATGGGACAACTACGAGCAGTACTTC. Its translation: CSVEWDNYEQYF.

The chain joins TRBV28 to TRBJ2-7; 9 bases line up with TRBD2. CDR3 length: 14 amino acids. Looked up from germline, CDR1 is MDHEN and CDR2 is SYDVKM. With V trimmed by 8 bases and J by 2 bases, 7 bases remained unmatched. The CDR3: CASHSGRGTYEQYF. CDR3 nucleotide sequence: TGTGCCAGCCATAGCGGGAGAGGGACCTACGAGCAGTACTTC.

The chain carries TRBV7-3 and TRBJ2-7; 7 positions agree with TRBD1. CDR1 is SGHTA and CDR2 is FQGTGA in the germline V gene. The V gene end was trimmed by 5 bases and the J gene end by 3 bases; junction bases not matched to a gene: 7. This CDR3 region has 14 residues. CDR3 DNA: TGTGCCAGCAGCCCCCAAGGGGGCAGCTACGAGCAGTACTTC. Protein product: CASSPQGGSYEQYF.

V is TRBV5-4 and J is TRBJ2-5; D gene ambiguous. V lost 4 bases, J lost 0 bases, and 10 bases lay in between. CDR3 length: 14 residues. Germline loops: CDR1 SGHNT, CDR2 YYREEE (reference sequence). The CDR3 region is CASSPRSYQETQYF. The CDR3, as DNA: TGTGCCAGCAGCCCCCGTAGTTACCAAGAGACCCAGTACTTC.

The V call is TRBV5-1, the J call TRBJ2-7; possible D gene TRBD1, 5 bases. Deletions cut 5 bases from V and 1 base from J, with 13 bases between. This CDR3 comprises 14 residues. CDR1 and CDR2 (germline): SGHRS, YFSETQ. The CDR3 protein is CASRAGWGSYEQYF. CDR3 coding DNA: TGCGCCAGCAGGGCAGGGTGGGGATCCTACGAGCAGTACTTC.

This rearrangement joins TRBV9 to TRBJ2-1; D possibly corresponds to TRBD1 (7 bases). This CDR3 is 14 amino acids long. CDR1 is SGDLS and CDR2 is YYNGEE in the germline V gene. V lost 0 bases, J lost 7 bases, and 11 bases lay in between. CDR3 nucleotide sequence: TGTGCCAGCAGCGTAGAGACAGGGAGGAATGAGCAGTTCTTC. Its protein is CASSVETGRNEQFF.

The chain employs TRBV6-6 and TRBJ1-4; 8 bases fit TRBD1. The CDR3 length is 14 residues. Germline CDR1 is MNHNY and CDR2 is SVGAGI (reference sequence). J lost 5 bases, V lost 6 bases, and 5 bases had no gene match. For the CDR3, the DNA is TGTGCCAGCAGCCGGGACAGGAGAAATGAAAAACTGTTTTTT. Translating gives CASSRDRRNEKLFF.

This chain links TRBV5-5 with TRBJ1-2; possibly TRBD1 for D (5 bases). The V end lost 4 bases, the J end lost 7 bases, and 17 bases lay between the germline ends. This CDR3 is built from 14 residues. CDR1 SGHKS and CDR2 YYEKEE come from the germline V gene (reference sequence). The CDR3 is CASSRDSPSLGYTF. CDR3 bases: TGTGCCAGCAGCCGGGACTCCCCTTCTCTTGGCTACACCTTC.

This clone was seen more than once but under ten times. This sequence joins TRBV10-3 and TRBJ2-5; D is possibly TRBD1 (5 bases). Trimming left V 0 bases short and J 4 bases short, with 12 bases between. Germline CDR1 ENHRY, CDR2 SYGVKD. CDR3 size: 15 residues. CDR3 DNA sequence: TGTGCCATCAGTGAGTCTTCTGACAGAGGAGAGACCCAGTACTTC. Amino acids: CAISESSDRGETQYF.

This clone was seen more than once but under ten times. CDR3 bases: TGCGCCAGCAGTCTCGCGATCTCTGGAAACACCATATATTTT. Amino acid sequence: CASSLAISGNTIYF. The V and J genes are TRBV23-1 and TRBJ1-3; the D is unclear. TRBV23-1 is recorded as an ORF, its role being uncertain. V lost 4 bases and J 0 bases, leaving 7 bases between the germline ends. This CDR3 is built from 14 residues.

The V call is TRBV6-1, the J call TRBJ2-7; 8 bases are shared with TRBD2. Germline V CDR1 and CDR2: MNHNS, SASEGT. V gave up 8 bases and J gave up 0 bases; unmatched junction bases: 6. This CDR3 is built from 14 residues. CDR3 amino acids: CASRPSGRSYEQYF. The CDR3 region has the DNA TGTGCCAGCCGGCCTAGCGGGCGCTCCTACGAGCAGTACTTC.

This clone occurred a few times. CDR3 region: CASSFGSGRTDTQYF. For the CDR3, the DNA is TGTGCCAGCAGTTTCGGTAGCGGGAGAACAGATACGCAGTATTTT. V is TRBV27 and J is TRBJ2-3, with 9 bases lining up with TRBD2. V lost 3 bases to trimming and J lost 3 bases; unmatched junction nucleotides: 4. Germline CDR1 MNHEY, CDR2 SMNVEV (reference sequence). This CDR3 has 15 residues.

The chain recombines TRBV4-1 with TRBJ2-5, with D possibly TRBD1 on 5 matching bases. V was shortened by 3 bases and J by 5 bases, with 13 bases between the two germline ends. Germline V gene lookup returns CDR1 MGHRA and CDR2 YSYEKL. CDR3 length equals 14 residues. CDR3 sequence reads: CASSQGLRAETQYF. The CDR3 bases are TGCGCCAGCAGCCAGGGGCTCAGGGCGGAGACCCAGTACTTC.

The chain recombines TRBV5-4 with TRBJ2-3; no firm D call. V lost 0 bases, J lost 1 base, and 9 bases lay in between. CDR1 and CDR2 (germline): SGHNT, YYREEE (reference sequence). The CDR3 contains 15 residues. The CDR3 DNA sequence: TGTGCCAGCAGCTTGGGACTTTCAGGCACAGATACGCAGTATTTT. This sequence encodes CASSLGLSGTDTQYF.

V and J are TRBV19 and TRBJ1-1; 8 bases align to TRBD1. Losses at the gene ends were 6 bases for V and 6 bases for J; bases not matched to a gene: 9. The CDR3 spans 14 residues. Looked up from germline, CDR1 is LNHDA and CDR2 is SQIVND (reference sequence). CDR3 amino acids: CASRNQGAGAEAFF. The CDR3 nucleotides are TGTGCCAGTAGAAACCAGGGGGCTGGGGCTGAAGCTTTCTTT.

The chain joins TRBV7-9 to TRBJ1-1, with 9 bases fitting TRBD1. The CDR3 length is 15 residues. Germline CDR1 and CDR2: SEHNR and FQNEAQ (reference sequence). The V and J ends lost 4 bases and 10 bases, in that order; junction bases with no gene match: 13. The CDR3 is CASSSPGTGLVGAFF. The CDR3 region has the DNA TGTGCCAGCAGCTCCCCCGGGACAGGGTTGGTAGGAGCTTTCTTT. The full variable domain, with the rest looked up from reference TRBV7-9 and TRBJ1-1, is DTGVSQNPRHKITKRGQNVTFRCDPISEHNRLYWYRQTLGQGPEFLTYFQNEAQLEKSRLLSDRFSAERPKGSFSTLEIQRTEQGDSAMYLCASSSPGTGLVGAFFGQGTRLTVV.

The genes are TRBV6-6 and TRBJ1-2; 8 positions match TRBD1. The CDR3 has 13 residues. Germline-derived CDR1 and CDR2 are MNHNY and SVGAGI (reference sequence). The junction had 4 bases not matched to a gene; V was cut back by 2 bases and J by 8 bases. The CDR3: CASSYQGARGYTF. CDR3 nucleotide sequence: TGTGCCAGCAGTTACCAGGGGGCGAGGGGCTACACCTTC.

On this clone: Other DNA sequences within the sample encode an identical CDR3. The J gene is TRBJ1-5, the V gene TRBV19, with a weak D call TRBD1 (5 bases). CDR3 size: 14 residues. The V and J ends lost 3 bases and 0 bases respectively, with 6 bases between them. CDR1 and CDR2 (germline): LNHDA, SQIVND (reference sequence). CDR3 residues: CASSIRDSNQPQHF. The CDR3 DNA follows: TGTGCCAGTAGTATCAGGGATAGCAATCAGCCCCAGCATTTT.

V gene TRBV28 combines with J gene TRBJ1-2; perhaps TRBD1 as D (6 bases). In germline, CDR1 is MDHEN, CDR2 SYDVKM. V dropped 8 bases and J dropped 8 bases, with 12 bases sitting between them. CDR3 length equals 11 residues. The CDR3 loop is CASEGVPGYTF. As DNA, the CDR3 is TGTGCCAGCGAGGGGGTCCCGGGCTACACCTTC.

V is TRBV9 and J is TRBJ1-5, with D maybe TRBD1 (6 bases). From germline, CDR1 is SGDLS and CDR2 YYNGEE. There are 14 residues in the CDR3. The V and J ends lost 3 bases and 6 bases respectively, with 13 bases between them. In DNA, the CDR3 is TGTGCCAGCAGCGAGGAGACAGGTGGTCAGCCCCAGCATTTT. This translates into CASSEETGGQPQHF.